Each of the 21 T cell receptor beta chains below was sequenced from the same sample in a study of beta chain features in type 1 diabetes. Expressed TCRB transcripts were sequenced, since all the RNA that had been isolated was reverse transcribed. Measured with immunoSEQ multiplex PCR; TCRdb has only the in-frame clones, and not every one. The sample has about 160,000 clones; 7.5% to 9.5% are singletons. The sequencing sample was made of central memory CD4+ T cells from blood. The origin of the receptors is a young woman in good health.

The rearrangement links TRBV11-3 to TRBJ1-1; D possibly corresponds to TRBD1 (5 bases). This CDR3 region has 13 residues. Deletions cut 3 bases from V and 5 bases from J, with 10 bases between. Germline assignment: CDR1 SGHNT and CDR2 YENEEA. CDR3 nucleotides: TGTGCCAGCAGCTTGCAGGAGGGGACTGAAGCTTTCTTT. It is translated as CASSLQEGTEAFF. Filled out from reference TRBV11-3 and TRBJ1-1, the complete variable domain reads EAGVVQSPRYKIIEKKQPVAFWCNPISGHNTLYWYLQNLGQGPELLIRYENEEAVDDSQLPKDRFSAERLKGVDSTLKIQPAELGDSAVYLCASSLQEGTEAFFGQGTRLTVV.

The sample holds a few counts of this clone. The V call is TRBV9, the J call TRBJ2-7, with TRBD2 as a possible D gene (5 bases). CDR3 length: 12 amino acids. Germline lookup yields CDR1 SGDLS and CDR2 YYNGEE. Trimming pared 0 bases from V and 5 bases from J, leaving 6 bases between. The CDR3 nucleotides are TGTGCCAGCAGCGTAGACGGGGACGAGCAGTACTTC. Protein: CASSVDGDEQYF.

This clone was counted only a few times. The chain links TRBV4-2 to TRBJ2-5; D possibly corresponds to TRBD2 (6 bases). Trimming removed 0 bases at V and 1 base at J, with 15 bases between. Germline CDR1 and CDR2: LGHNA and YNFKEQ. This CDR3 region has 17 residues. This chain's CDR3 is CASSQDSLGGGQETQYF. The CDR3 nucleotides read TGTGCCAGCAGCCAAGATAGCCTCGGGGGAGGCCAAGAGACCCAGTACTTC.

This clone has a handful of counts. This chain connects TRBV5-1 to TRBJ2-1; TRBD1 matches 7 bases. The CDR3 runs 14 residues. Germline V gene sequence: CDR1 SGHRS, CDR2 YFSETQ. The J segment lost 10 bases and the V segment lost 4 bases, leaving 11 bases of the junction unmatched. In nucleotides, the CDR3 is TGCGCCAGCAGCGGTGTGCTGGGACAGTCCGAGCAGTTCTTC. It codes for CASSGVLGQSEQFF.

This clone showed up just a few times. The chain uses TRBV19 and TRBJ1-1; a possible D gene is TRBD1 (5 bases). The CDR3 is made up of 14 amino acids. Trimming took off 6 bases at V and 1 base at J, with 12 bases between the two ends. Germline V lookup: CDR1 LNHDA, CDR2 SQIVND (reference sequence). The CDR3 sequence is CASRRGPSNTEAFF. CDR3 nucleotide sequence: TGTGCCAGTAGGCGGGGACCGTCGAACACTGAAGCTTTCTTT. Full variable domain (missing parts from reference TRBV19 and TRBJ1-1): DGGITQSPKYLFRKEGQNVTLSCEQNLNHDAMYWYRQDPGQGLRLIYYSQIVNDFQKGDIAEGYSVSREKKESFPLTVTSAQKNPTAFYLCASRRGPSNTEAFFGQGTRLTVV.

This clone was recorded a few times. The chain combines TRBV6-6 with TRBJ2-7; possible D gene TRBD1, 6 bases. Germline CDR1 reads MNHNY; CDR2 reads SVGAGI (reference sequence). V dropped 6 bases and J dropped 3 bases, with 12 bases sitting between them. This CDR3 is built from 13 residues. The CDR3 sequence is CASRTNRDYEQYF. CDR3 in DNA: TGTGCCAGCAGAACTAACAGGGACTACGAGCAGTACTTC.

The chain joins TRBV5-4 to TRBJ1-2; the match to TRBD1 covers 7 bases. From germline, CDR1 is SGHNT and CDR2 YYREEE (reference sequence). This CDR3 has 13 residues. V dropped 4 bases and J dropped 6; count of bases not matched to a gene: 6. As DNA, the CDR3 is TGTGCCAGCAGCACCACAGGGGTAAATGGCTACACCTTC. It encodes CASSTTGVNGYTF.

The V and J genes are TRBV14 and TRBJ2-7, with TRBD1 matching 9 bases. The V segment lost 4 bases and the J segment 6 bases; nucleotides outside the gene matches: 16. This CDR3 has 17 amino acids. The germline V gene has CDR1 SGHDN and CDR2 FVKESK. The CDR3 here is CASSLLQPGQGRLEQYF. Here the CDR3 DNA reads TGTGCCAGCAGCCTTCTCCAGCCGGGACAGGGACGCCTCGAGCAGTACTTC.

This clone was observed many times. The chain recombines TRBV15 with TRBJ2-1; D not resolved. From germline, CDR1 is LNHNV and CDR2 YYDKDF (reference sequence). The CDR3 is 12 residues long. The V gene lost 4 bases and the J gene lost 10 bases, with 11 bases spanning the gap. The CDR3 coding sequence is TGTGCCACCAGCACCGCGGAGACCGAGCAGTTCTTC. Residues: CATSTAETEQFF.

This clone came up a few times. V is TRBV9 and J is TRBJ2-7; 8 bases agree with TRBD2. V was clipped by 4 bases and J by 3 bases; unmatched bases: 9. Per germline, CDR1 SGDLS and CDR2 YYNGEE. This CDR3 has 15 residues. The CDR3 spells CASSPRVAGIYEQYF. The CDR3 DNA sequence: TGTGCCAGCAGCCCCCGGGTAGCGGGGATCTACGAGCAGTACTTC.

In this sample, this clone turned up a few times. V and J are TRBV7-2 and TRBJ2-1; 10 nucleotides line up with TRBD2. V gave up 5 bases and J gave up 6 bases; unmatched junction bases: 13. Germline V gives CDR1 SGHTA, CDR2 FQGNSA. The CDR3 has 17 residues. This chain's CDR3 is CASSPRAASGGLNEQFF. As DNA, the CDR3 is TGTGCCAGCAGCCCCCGAGCCGCTAGCGGGGGCCTCAATGAGCAGTTCTTC.

This clone was observed at least ten times. The chain uses TRBV11-1 and TRBJ2-2; D is possibly TRBD2 (6 bases). Germline assignment: CDR1 SGHAT and CDR2 FQDESV (reference sequence). This CDR3 comprises 14 residues. V was pared by 5 bases and J by 5 bases, with 12 bases between. CDR3 nucleotides: TGTGCCAGCAGCCGCTCTCGGGGGACCGGGGAGCTGTTTTTT. It translates to CASSRSRGTGELFF.

This clone was counted only a few times. This sample also contains other DNA sequences that code for the same CDR3. The chain carries TRBV7-3 and TRBJ2-1; 8 positions agree with TRBD2. Trimming at V came to 2 bases and at J to 7 bases, leaving 4 bases not matched to a gene. CDR3 length equals 14 residues. The germline gives CDR1 SGHTA, CDR2 FQGTGA. CDR3 nucleotide sequence: TGTGCCAGCAGCTTAGGGACTAGTAATAATGAGCAGTTCTTC. Protein product: CASSLGTSNNEQFF. The full variable domain, with the rest looked up from reference TRBV7-3 and TRBJ2-1, is GAGVSQTPSNKVTEKGKYVELRCDPISGHTALYWYRQSLGQGPEFLIYFQGTGAADDSGLPNDRFFAVRPEGSVSTLKIQRTERGDSAVYLCASSLGTSNNEQFFGPGTRLTVL.

This clone was recorded a few times. The genes are TRBV7-3 and TRBJ2-5; a possible D gene is TRBD2 (5 bases). Germline-derived CDR1 and CDR2 are SGHTA and FQGTGA. CDR3 length: 13 residues. V was shortened by 4 bases and J by 1 base, with 7 bases between the two germline ends. CDR3 loop: CASSSDSQETQYF. The CDR3 DNA sequence: TGTGCCAGCAGCTCGGACTCCCAAGAGACCCAGTACTTC.

In this sample, this clone turned up a few times. The chain recombines TRBV5-1 with TRBJ2-1, with D maybe TRBD1 (5 bases). The germline CDR1 and CDR2 sequences are SGHRS and YFSETQ. The CDR3 extends over 13 amino acids. The ends were cut back, 4 bases at V and 5 bases at J, with 10 bases in the middle. CDR3 sequence reads: CASSIGANNEQFF. In DNA form, the CDR3 reads TGCGCCAGCAGCATAGGGGCCAACAATGAGCAGTTCTTC.

The gene calls are TRBV18 and TRBJ2-1, with 8 positions matching TRBD1. The germline V gene has CDR1 KGHSH and CDR2 LQKENI. There are 15 residues in the CDR3. J gave up 4 bases and V 2 bases, and 4 bases lay outside the gene matches. The CDR3, as DNA: TGTGCCAGCTCACCAGCAGACAGGGGATACAATGAGCAGTTCTTC. This codes for CASSPADRGYNEQFF.

The rearrangement joins TRBV19 to TRBJ2-1; 7 bases match TRBD2. V was pared by 2 bases and J by 7 bases, with 14 bases of the junction left unmatched. The CDR3 consists of 17 residues. CDR1 is LNHDA, CDR2 SQIVND, per germline (reference sequence). CDR3 coding DNA: TGTGCCAGTAGTATAAGTGGGCCAGCGGGAAATAGGAATGAGCAGTTCTTC. The encoded protein is CASSISGPAGNRNEQFF.

This clone was seen more than once but under ten times. This rearrangement joins TRBV2 to TRBJ2-5; the match to TRBD1 covers 7 bases. CDR1 is SNHLY, CDR2 FYNNEI, per germline. The V gene end was trimmed by 8 bases and the J gene end by 2 bases; junction bases not matched to a gene: 5. The CDR3 runs to 13 residues. The CDR3 here is CASEQGWQETQYF. CDR3 DNA sequence: TGTGCCAGCGAACAGGGGTGGCAAGAGACCCAGTACTTC.

With respect to this clone: A far bigger clonotype differs at one base, so this is likely a read error. The J gene is TRBJ2-1, the V gene TRBV7-7; TRBD1 aligns across 7 bases. The CDR3 spans 14 residues. CDR1 is SSHAT and CDR2 is FNYEAQ in the germline V gene (reference sequence). This CDR3 is CASSSGTDGDEQFF. CDR3 nucleotide sequence: TGTGCTAGCAGCTCCGGGACAGACGGCGATGAGCAGTTCTTC.

This clone was counted between two and nine times. Here the CDR3 DNA reads TGCGCCAGCAGCCGTCAGGAGGACACTGAAGCTTTCTTT. It encodes CASSRQEDTEAFF. The gene calls are TRBV4-1 and TRBJ1-1, with no clear D. CDR1 is MGHRA, CDR2 YSYEKL, per germline. Trimming pared 4 bases from V and 3 bases from J, leaving 9 bases between. The length of the CDR3 is 13 residues.

This chain connects TRBV25-1 to TRBJ2-3; TRBD1 matches 7 bases. J lost 9 bases, V lost 8 bases, and 11 bases had no gene match. The germline V gene has CDR1 MGHDK and CDR2 SYGVNS. This CDR3 is built from 13 residues. The CDR3 reads CASAPRDRGTQYF. DNA of the CDR3: TGTGCCAGCGCTCCCAGGGACAGAGGCACGCAGTATTTT.